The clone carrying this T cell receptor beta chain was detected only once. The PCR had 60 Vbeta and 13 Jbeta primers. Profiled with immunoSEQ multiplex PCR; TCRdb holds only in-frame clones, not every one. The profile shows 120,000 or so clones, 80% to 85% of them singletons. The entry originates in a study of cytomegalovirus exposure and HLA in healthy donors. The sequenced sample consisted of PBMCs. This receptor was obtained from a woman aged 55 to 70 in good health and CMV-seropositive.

Here the CDR3 reads CSARTGGTVEQYF. In DNA, the CDR3 is TGCAGCGCAAGGACAGGGGGGACGGTCGAGCAGTACTTC. This chain links TRBV29-1 with TRBJ2-7; 10 bases fit TRBD1. The ends lost 7 bases at V and 6 bases at J; junction bases unmatched: 9. Germline V gene lookup returns CDR1 SQVTM and CDR2 ANQGSEA. The CDR3 is 13 residues long.